This T cell receptor (beta chain) was identified in a study of OX40 agonist ivuxolimab in advanced cancers. Study in general: Among those enrolled, mean age was 60 years (range about 23 to 85) and over 70% were male. Three patients, one with hepatocellular carcinoma and two with cutaneous melanoma, achieved partial responses.

Germline V lookup: CDR1 KGHSH, CDR2 LQKENI. The germline V and J ends were trimmed by 2 bases and 1 base, with 8 bases remaining between them. The CDR3 sequence is 14 residues long. Assay used: immunoSEQ multiplex PCR; TCRdb lists only in-frame clones, some missing. This table holds 53,000 or so clones, around 77% found once. The V gene is TRBV18, the J gene TRBJ1-1; D remains ambiguous. The specimen comprised CD4+ or CD8+ T cells sorted from blood, sampled in a trial of the OX40 agonist ivuxolimab. The receptor comes from an adult with an advanced solid tumor such as melanoma, head and neck, liver or kidney cancer. CDR3 sequence reads: CASSPTRGNTEAFF. For the CDR3, the DNA is TGTGCCAGCTCACCAACTCGGGGGAACACTGAAGCTTTCTTT. The full variable domain, with the rest looked up from reference TRBV18 and TRBJ1-1, is NAGVMQNPRHLVRRRGQEARLRCSPMKGHSHVYWYRQLPEEGLKFMVYLQKENIIDESGMPKERFSAEFPKEGPSILRIQQVVRGDSAAYFCASSPTRGNTEAFFGQGTRLTVV.